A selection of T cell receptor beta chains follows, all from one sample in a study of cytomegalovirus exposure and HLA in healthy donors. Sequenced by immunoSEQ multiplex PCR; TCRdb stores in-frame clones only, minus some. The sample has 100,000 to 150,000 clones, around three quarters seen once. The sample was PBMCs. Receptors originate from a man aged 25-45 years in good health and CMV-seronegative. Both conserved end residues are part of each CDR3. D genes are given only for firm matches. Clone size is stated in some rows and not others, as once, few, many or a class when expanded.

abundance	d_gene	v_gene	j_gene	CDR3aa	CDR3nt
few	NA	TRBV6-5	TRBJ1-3	CASSRQGSSGNTIYF	TGTGCCAGCAGTCGTCAGGGGAGCTCTGGAAACACCATATATTTT
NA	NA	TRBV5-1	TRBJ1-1	CASSVGTGRTEAFF	TGCGCCAGCAGCGTAGGAACAGGGCGGACTGAAGCTTTCTTT
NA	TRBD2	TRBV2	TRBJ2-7	CASSENSLTSEYSYEQYF	TGTGCCAGCAGTGAAAATTCGTTAACTAGCGAATACTCCTACGAGCAGTACTTC
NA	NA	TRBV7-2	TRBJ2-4	CASSDGENIQYF	TGTGCCAGCAGTGACGGAGAAAACATTCAGTACTTC
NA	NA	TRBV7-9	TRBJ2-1	CASSDSAGEYNEQFF	TGTGCCAGCAGCGATAGCGCGGGCGAGTACAATGAGCAGTTCTTC
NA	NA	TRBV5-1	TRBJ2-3	CASSSGGALGTDTQYF	TGCGCCAGCAGCTCTGGGGGGGCTTTGGGTACAGATACGCAGTATTTT
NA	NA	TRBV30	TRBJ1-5	CAWSVPPGIQPQHF	TGTGCCTGGAGTGTACCGCCAGGGATTCAGCCCCAGCATTTT
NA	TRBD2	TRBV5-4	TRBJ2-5	CASSGVASGQETQYF	TGTGCCAGCAGCGGGGTGGCTAGCGGCCAAGAGACCCAGTACTTC
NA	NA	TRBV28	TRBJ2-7	CASSPPPGDEQYF	TGTGCCAGCAGTCCCCCCCCCGGGGACGAGCAGTACTTC
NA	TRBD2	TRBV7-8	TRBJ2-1	CVSSLRSSGSDNEQFF	TGTGTCAGCAGCTTACGCTCCAGCGGGAGCGACAATGAGCAGTTCTTC
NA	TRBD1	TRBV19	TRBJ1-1	CASRRVGQGALRTEAFF	TGTGCCAGCCGAAGGGTGGGACAGGGGGCTCTTAGGACTGAAGCTTTCTTT
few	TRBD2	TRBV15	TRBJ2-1	CATSLEHLAGATYNEQFF	TGTGCCACCAGCCTCGAACATTTAGCGGGAGCCACCTACAATGAGCAGTTCTTC
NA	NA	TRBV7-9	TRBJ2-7	CASSLLDSHEQYF	TGTGCCAGCAGCTTACTAGATTCCCACGAGCAGTACTTC
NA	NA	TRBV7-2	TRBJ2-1	CASSLGSGVTNQQFF	TGTGCCAGCAGCTTAGGGTCGGGAGTGACCAATCAGCAGTTCTTC
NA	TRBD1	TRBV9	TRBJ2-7	CASSRAGTGSYEQYF	TGTGCCAGCAGCAGAGCCGGGACAGGGTCCTACGAGCAGTACTTC
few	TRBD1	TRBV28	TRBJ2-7	CASSSAGQETYF	TGTGCCAGCAGTTCCGCTGGACAGGAGACGTACTTC
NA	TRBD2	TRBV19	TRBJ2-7	CASSITSGGYEQYF	TGTGCCAGTAGTATAACTAGCGGGGGCTACGAGCAGTACTTC
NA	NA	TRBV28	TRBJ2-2	CASRKQGGGGELFF	TGTGCCAGCAGGAAACAGGGCGGTGGCGGGGAGCTGTTTTTT
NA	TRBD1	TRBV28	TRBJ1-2	CASRRQGGRGNYGYTF	TGTGCCAGCAGGCGACAGGGGGGACGGGGAAACTATGGCTACACCTTC
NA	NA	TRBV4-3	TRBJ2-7	CASSQEWRVASYEQYF	TGCGCCAGCAGCCAAGAGTGGAGGGTGGCCTCCTACGAGCAGTACTTC
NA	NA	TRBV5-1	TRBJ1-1	CASSLSAGETEAFF	TGCGCCAGCAGCTTGTCCGCAGGGGAGACTGAAGCTTTCTTT
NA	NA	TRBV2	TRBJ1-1	CASRYRGGLIGAFF	TGTGCCAGCAGATATCGCGGGGGGTTAATCGGTGCTTTCTTT
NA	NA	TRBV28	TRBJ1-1	CAIAKGGSNTEAFF	TGTGCCATCGCCAAGGGGGGGAGTAACACTGAAGCTTTCTTT
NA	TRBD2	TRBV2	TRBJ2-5	CASILAAPLGTQYF	TGTGCCAGCATCCTAGCGGCCCCCCTGGGGACCCAGTACTTC
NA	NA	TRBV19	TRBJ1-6	CASSIDQKGGESPLHF	TGTGCCAGTAGTATAGATCAGAAAGGGGGAGAGTCACCCCTCCACTTT
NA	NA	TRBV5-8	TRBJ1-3	CASRHTGRGNTIYF	TGTGCCAGCAGACATACAGGGAGAGGAAACACCATATATTTT
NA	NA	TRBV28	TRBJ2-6	CASSLQGTGANVLTF	TGTGCCAGCAGTTTACAGGGGACTGGGGCCAACGTCCTGACTTTC
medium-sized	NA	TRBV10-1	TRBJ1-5	CASTRGGYSNQPQHF	TGCGCCAGCACCCGAGGAGGTTATAGCAATCAGCCCCAGCATTTT
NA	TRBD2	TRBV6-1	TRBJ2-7	CASSSPGGAYEQYF	TGTGCCAGCAGTTCTCCGGGGGGGGCCTACGAGCAGTACTTC
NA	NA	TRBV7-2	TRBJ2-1	CASSLQMGGYNEQFF	TGTGCCAGCAGCTTACAAATGGGGGGCTACAATGAGCAGTTCTTC